The TCR beta chain described here comes from a study of T cells in women clearing cervical HPV infection. Study in general: Cases: HPV16-related CIN3 or worse on histology, a couple of invasive cancers. Controls were women whose single incident HPV16 infection cleared within 12 months without precancer or cancer.

Study-level results: TRBV6-7 relative abundance averaged roughly 0.099% in cases and less than 0.2% in controls. Associations may precede or follow infection; HPV-specific or memory T cells were not isolated.

Germline V gives CDR1 SNHLY, CDR2 FYNNEI. Trimming left V 7 bases short and J 0 bases short, with 6 bases between. The length of the CDR3 is 12 residues. The repertoire was sequenced with immunoSEQ multiplex PCR; TCRdb's copy has only in-frame clones and lacks some. This sample's clone table lists more than 20,000 clones. Remarks on this clone: Its antigen is unknown. The read ends 3 residues shy of where the CDR3 ends; the end is completed using the germline J gene.

Sequencing input: blood buffy coat. The rearrangement links TRBV2 to TRBJ2-5; no reliable D call. The sequence derives from a woman between 18 and 69 years old with a cervical HPV16 infection that either progressed to CIN3+ or cleared (not recorded which). The sequenced part of the CDR3 DNA is TGTGCCAGCACCCCTTACCAAGAGACC. Its protein product is CASTPYQET. The whole CDR3 is CASTPYQETQYF.